This is a list of T cell receptor beta chains from one sample in a study of shared clonotypes between healthy human individuals. Some clones are missing from TCRdb's copy, which holds only in-frame ones; the method was immunoSEQ multiplex PCR. The table includes about a million clones, 60% to 85% detected once. The sequenced sample consisted of memory CD4+ T cells from PBMCs. The receptor source for this set is a man aged 18 to 35 in good health. Some clones in this sample may be carry-over from other donors' samples. Both conserved end residues are trimmed from each CDR3.

V: TRBV4-2; CDR3: ASSQNIPGQFSTDTQY
V: TRBV5-1; CDR3: ASSWEGAQETQY
V: TRBV19; CDR3: ASSIRYRDTGELF
V: TRBV7-2; CDR3: ASSLGNRPYEQY
V: TRBV28; CDR3: ASRLAGVIHEQY
V: TRBV11-3; CDR3: ASSIGAVYQETQY
V: TRBV11-2; CDR3: ASSHPSSGNTIY
V: TRBV25-1; CDR3: ASSDRGTTNEKLF
V: TRBV28; CDR3: ASSLWEPGQGAGYT
V: TRBV5-1; CDR3: ASSLVARGEQY
V: TRBV28; CDR3: ASSLWDRSYGYT
V: TRBV18; CDR3: ASSSGQGSHEQY
V: TRBV9; CDR3: ASSVGGATYNEQF
V: TRBV5-1; CDR3: ASSTGLAGTDTQY
V: TRBV5-1; CDR3: ASSRTPGQGDHEQY
V: TRBV7-3; CDR3: ASSSPLFNGEQF
V: TRBV28; CDR3: ASSPGTRLEKLF
V: TRBV10-2; CDR3: ASSDGGTTDTQY
V: TRBV5-1; CDR3: ASSFGLGQGSLSYEQY
V: TRBV29-1; CDR3: SALSGNTEAF
V: TRBV5-1; CDR3: ASSWGRGSSYNEQF
V: TRBV7-3; CDR3: ASSPNSGRTYNEQF
V: TRBV27; CDR3: ASTLGEGTEAF
V: TRBV4-3; CDR3: ASSQDPGPGWVEQY
V: TRBV28; CDR3: ASRADRKREFTTGELF
V: TRBV28; CDR3: ASSGGLLEAF
V: TRBV7-9; CDR3: ASSLGRGAYSNQPQH
V: TRBV5-1; CDR3: ASSLRQGSYT